These T cell receptor beta chains were read from a single sample in a study of blood T cell repertoires in COVID-19. Produced via immunoSEQ multiplex PCR; TCRdb's table is partial and in-frame only. The table records 30,000 to 45,000 clones, 80% to 90% of them present only once. Sequencing was performed on peripheral blood. These receptors all stem from a man in his 70s with acute or convalescent COVID-19. Each CDR3 is given with its conserved first and last residue. D genes are given only for firm matches. The size field is filled for only some rows; it gives once, few, many or a size class.

V,D,size,J,CDR3,DNA
TRBV5-1,-,-,TRBJ2-7,CASKGGAGGAYEQYF,TGCGCCAGCAAAGGAGGCGCGGGTGGCGCCTACGAGCAGTACTTC
TRBV7-9,-,few,TRBJ1-6,CASSSPDRTHNSPLHF,TGTGCCAGCAGCTCCCCCGACAGAACCCATAATTCACCCCTCCACTTT
TRBV4-3,TRBD1,once,TRBJ1-1,CASSQDGGRGLLYTEAFF,TGCGCCAGCAGCCAAGATGGAGGCAGGGGGTTGTTGTACACTGAAGCTTTCTTT
TRBV12-3/TRBV12-4,-,-,TRBJ1-6,CASSFDGQGLHF,TGTGCCAGCAGTTTTGACGGACAAGGGCTCCACTTT
TRBV15,-,-,TRBJ1-2,CATSRDQASFYGYTF,TGTGCCACCAGCAGAGACCAGGCCTCGTTCTATGGCTACACCTTC
TRBV9,-,-,TRBJ1-2,CASSAGGPANNYGYTF,TGTGCCAGCAGCGCCGGGGGGCCCGCTAATAACTATGGCTACACCTTC
TRBV5-1,TRBD1,-,TRBJ1-2,CASSLDPDRVDGYTF,TGCGCCAGCAGCTTGGATCCGGACAGGGTCGATGGCTACACCTTC
TRBV4-3,-,-,TRBJ2-4,CASSQDPYRSTLAKNIQYF,TGCGCCAGCAGCCAAGATCCTTATCGTTCCACTCTAGCCAAAAACATTCAGTACTTC
TRBV18,TRBD1,-,TRBJ2-1,CASSSGTGFHNEQFF,TGTGCCAGCTCATCCGGGACAGGATTCCATAATGAGCAGTTCTTC
TRBV18,-,-,TRBJ2-7,CASSPTASYEQYF,TGTGCCAGCTCACCAACAGCCTCCTACGAGCAGTACTTC
TRBV7-2,TRBD1,-,TRBJ1-2,CASSLRTGAQGYGYTF,TGTGCCAGCAGCTTAAGGACAGGGGCCCAAGGCTATGGCTACACCTTC
TRBV5-5,-,-,TRBJ1-2,CASSLAGDNYGYTF,TGTGCCAGCAGCTTGGCAGGGGACAACTATGGCTACACCTTC
TRBV7-9,TRBD2,-,TRBJ2-3,CASSPLAGGMDTQYF,TGTGCCAGCAGCCCCCTAGCGGGAGGGATGGATACGCAGTATTTT
TRBV27,TRBD1,medium-sized,TRBJ2-1,CASSDRGSNNEQFF,TGTGCCAGCAGCGACAGGGGGTCTAACAATGAGCAGTTCTTC
TRBV29-1,TRBD1,-,TRBJ2-3,CSVGTGASNVDTQYF,TGCAGCGTCGGCACAGGGGCATCAAATGTGGATACGCAGTATTTT
TRBV7-9,TRBD1,-,TRBJ1-1,CASSPWDRGPMNTEAFF,TGTGCCAGCAGCCCTTGGGACAGGGGGCCGATGAACACTGAAGCTTTCTTT
TRBV25-1,-,-,TRBJ1-3,CASSESGISPLSGNTIYF,TGTGCCAGCAGTGAATCAGGGATTTCCCCCCTCTCTGGAAACACCATATATTTT
TRBV5-5,TRBD2,-,TRBJ2-2,CASSLGLAGGEGTGELFF,TGTGCCAGCAGCTTGGGACTAGCGGGAGGAGAAGGCACCGGGGAGCTGTTTTTT
TRBV6-1,-,-,TRBJ2-7,CASSEASGVSYEQYF,TGTGCCAGCAGTGAAGCGTCAGGGGTCAGCTACGAGCAGTACTTC
TRBV4-3,-,-,TRBJ2-7,CASSLQIPGLNPYEQYF,TGCGCCAGCAGCCTCCAAATACCGGGACTCAACCCCTACGAGCAGTACTTC
TRBV5-1,TRBD1,-,TRBJ2-1,CASSSEPRGYNEQFF,TGCGCCAGCAGCTCCGAGCCCAGGGGGTACAATGAGCAGTTCTTC
TRBV5-1,-,-,TRBJ1-1,CASSLLGGTEAFF,TGCGCCAGCAGCTTGCTAGGGGGCACTGAAGCTTTCTTT
TRBV24-1,TRBD2,-,TRBJ2-3,CATRILASPVIDTQYF,TGTGCCACCAGGATACTAGCGTCTCCGGTGATTGATACGCAGTATTTT
TRBV13,TRBD2,-,TRBJ2-1,CASSLSSGNEQFF,TGTGCCAGCAGCTTGAGTAGCGGGAATGAGCAGTTCTTC
TRBV15,-,once,TRBJ2-2,CATSREGQAGELFF,TGTGCCACCAGCAGAGAAGGCCAGGCCGGGGAGCTGTTTTTT
TRBV7-3,TRBD2,-,TRBJ2-1,CASSSGGRKNEQFF,TGTGCCAGCAGCTCGGGCGGGAGGAAAAATGAGCAGTTCTTC
TRBV5-4,-,-,TRBJ1-6,CASSFGRAVSPLHF,TGTGCCAGCAGCTTTGGCAGGGCCGTCTCACCCCTCCACTTT
TRBV11-2,TRBD1,-,TRBJ1-2,CASSPRTTGGFGYTF,TGTGCCAGCAGCCCCCGGACGACAGGGGGCTTCGGCTACACCTTC
TRBV7-9,TRBD1,-,TRBJ1-6,CASSPRGTGYNSPLHF,TGTGCCAGCAGCCCCCGTGGGACAGGTTATAATTCACCCCTCCACTTT
TRBV19,-,-,TRBJ1-4,CASSSQTGDSNEKLFF,TGTGCCAGTAGTTCACAAACGGGAGACTCGAATGAAAAACTGTTTTTT
TRBV6-5,-,once,TRBJ2-1,CASSQQGSGYNEQFF,TGTGCCAGCAGTCAACAGGGATCCGGATACAATGAGCAGTTCTTC
TRBV7-2,-,-,TRBJ1-1,CASSFGGAGNTEAFF,TGTGCCAGCAGCTTCGGGGGGGCTGGGAACACTGAAGCTTTCTTT
TRBV9,TRBD1,once,TRBJ1-1,CASSAGDRNTEAFF,TGTGCCAGCAGCGCCGGGGACAGGAACACTGAAGCTTTCTTT
TRBV9,TRBD1,-,TRBJ1-2,CASSVPGQGTYGYTF,TGTGCCAGCAGCGTCCCGGGACAGGGAACCTATGGCTACACCTTC
TRBV5-5,-,-,TRBJ1-1,CASSTHRNTEAFF,TGTGCCAGCAGCACCCACAGGAACACTGAAGCTTTCTTT
TRBV4-3,TRBD2,once,TRBJ2-1,CASSQDRGLAGVNEQFF,TGCGCCAGCAGCCAAGATAGGGGACTAGCGGGAGTCAATGAGCAGTTCTTC
TRBV29-1,TRBD1,-,TRBJ2-2,CSAPDRTTGELFF,TGCAGCGCCCCGGACAGGACCACCGGGGAGCTGTTTTTT
TRBV20-1,-,-,TRBJ1-2,CSASNKGVDYGYTF,TGCAGTGCTAGTAACAAGGGGGTCGACTATGGCTACACCTTC
TRBV4-3,TRBD1,few,TRBJ1-1,CASSLGTGAIPTEAFF,TGCGCCAGCAGCCTAGGGACAGGGGCTATACCCACTGAAGCTTTCTTT
TRBV5-4,-,-,TRBJ1-1,CASSLAGTNTEAFF,TGTGCCAGCAGCTTGGCGGGGACAAACACTGAAGCTTTCTTT
TRBV9,TRBD2,-,TRBJ2-7,CASSADWTSGRRTYEQYF,TGTGCCAGCAGCGCAGACTGGACTAGCGGGAGGAGAACGTACGAGCAGTACTTC
TRBV18,-,-,TRBJ2-5,CASSPLGNQETQYF,TGTGCCAGCTCACCATTGGGCAACCAAGAGACCCAGTACTTC
TRBV2,-,-,TRBJ2-7,CASSEETGSYKISYEQYF,TGTGCCAGCAGTGAAGAGACGGGATCCTACAAGATCTCCTACGAGCAGTACTTC
TRBV10-3,TRBD1,-,TRBJ1-6,CAISESLDRVQSPLHF,TGTGCCATCAGTGAGTCGTTGGACAGGGTACAATCACCCCTCCACTTT
TRBV28,-,-,TRBJ2-2,CASRPGGTNTGELFF,TGTGCCAGCCGTCCGGGGGGCACGAACACCGGGGAGCTGTTTTTT
TRBV11-3,-,-,TRBJ2-5,CASSLQGQETQYF,TGTGCCAGCAGCTTACAGGGCCAAGAGACCCAGTACTTC
TRBV29-1,TRBD2,-,TRBJ2-5,CSVEIAGAETQYF,TGCAGCGTTGAGATAGCGGGGGCGGAGACCCAGTACTTC
TRBV5-1,-,-,TRBJ2-2,CASSLVRVMNTGELFF,TGCGCCAGCAGCTTGGTACGGGTAATGAACACCGGGGAGCTGTTTTTT
TRBV7-8,-,-,TRBJ1-2,CASSQTTYGYTF,TGTGCCAGCAGCCAGACAACCTATGGCTACACCTTC
TRBV9,TRBD1,once,TRBJ1-1,CASSVTGGAAEAFF,TGTGCCAGCAGCGTGACAGGGGGCGCGGCTGAAGCTTTCTTT
TRBV29-1,-,-,TRBJ2-1,CSVEADRNEQFF,TGCAGCGTTGAGGCGGATCGTAATGAGCAGTTCTTC
TRBV20-1,-,-,TRBJ1-5,CSASRQGGQPQHF,TGCAGTGCTAGTCGTCAGGGTGGTCAGCCCCAGCATTTT
TRBV5-6,-,once,TRBJ1-6,CASSTGLSNSPLHF,TGTGCCAGCAGCACGGGACTGAGCAATTCACCCCTCCACTTT